The clone carrying this TCR beta chain was observed at least ten times. A junction boundary mismatches the germline segment, possibly from a read error. The CDR3 totals 15 residues. Per germline, CDR1 SGHTA and CDR2 FQGTGA. Time point described: patch test 3, about 24 weeks after DPC sensitization. Treatment described: therapeutic diphenylcyclopropenone sensitization with weekly scalp DPC. The sample originates from a study of human T cells and chemical hapten exposure. As for the study in general: Upper inner arm skin measuring roughly 2 cm by roughly 2 cm received 2% DPC for sensitization.

The library gave individual cDNA molecules unique molecular identifiers. MiXCR was run by TCRdb on the RACE reads, yielding one entry per CDR3 protein. The table shows more than 80,000 distinct CDR3 sequences, with 10% to 13% occurring only once. The TCR originated in a woman between 45 and 60 years old with alopecia areata. Some clones in this sample may be carry-over from other donors' samples. The material sequenced was whole blood, taken in connection with sensitization to the hapten diphenylcyclopropenone (DPC). The chain has TRBV7-3 and TRBJ2-5; D is unresolved. This chain's CDR3 is CASSSNGLPSETQYF. CDR3 in DNA: TGTGCCAGCAGCTCAAATGGGCTGCCTTCGGAGACACAGTACTTC. Full variable domain (missing parts from reference TRBV7-3 and TRBJ2-5): GAGVSQTPSNKVTEKGKYVELRCDPISGHTALYWYRQSLGQGPEFLIYFQGTGAADDSGLPNDRFFAVRPEGSVSTLKIQRTERGDSAVYLCASSSNGLPSETQYFGPGTRLLVL.